This TCR beta chain was retrieved from a study of technical replicates of blood from several donors. This table comes from immunoSEQ multiplex PCR, and its TCRdb copy is limited to in-frame clones, with some not included. The sample yields 65,000 to 85,000 clones, 95% to 97% seen once. V dropped 10 bases and J dropped 4; count of bases not matched to a gene: 7. CDR1 and CDR2 from the germline V gene are MNHNS and SASEGT. This CDR3 has 13 amino acids. The sequence was obtained from a human donor in good health. The chain combines TRBV6-1 with TRBJ1-5, with 7 bases matching TRBD1. Sequenced sample: T cells isolated from PBMCs. In DNA, the CDR3 is TGTGCCACCGGGACAGAGTTTAATCAGCCCCAGCATTTT. It specifies CATGTEFNQPQHF.